This T cell receptor beta chain was documented in a study of blood T cell repertoires in COVID-19. In the study overall: Samples taken during acute and convalescent COVID-19 were collected in the United States, Italy and Spain. Sources were T cells, B-cell-depleted T cells, or PBMCs; the material itself was cDNA or gDNA.

This clone was picked up one time. The CDR3 sequence is 13 residues long. The germline V and J ends were trimmed by 10 bases and 5 bases, with 17 bases remaining between them. Germline V CDR1 and CDR2: LNHDA, SQIVND (reference sequence). In the source study's methods: Estimated nucleated cell counts came from reference gene primer amplification. Assay: immunoSEQ multiplex PCR; the TCRdb copy retains only in-frame clones and omits some. Clonal size and the V and J genes are those of that table, whereas D and trimming came from the DNA. The sample records around 200,000 clones, about 85% being singletons.

This chain uses TRBV19 with TRBJ1-1; possibly TRBD1 for D (6 bases). What was sequenced was peripheral blood. This clonotype was obtained from a woman between 18 and 30 years old who had recovered from COVID-19. CDR3 sequence reads: CATSTGLMTEAFF. CDR3 DNA: TGTGCCACGTCAACAGGGTTGATGACTGAAGCTTTCTTT.